Presented here are 9 T cell receptor beta chains from one specimen sequenced in a study of yellow fever vaccine responses in identical twins. From the RT-PCR reads, TCRdb called clonotypes with MiXCR, one entry per CDR3 protein. The profile shows more than 11,000 distinct CDR3 sequences, less than 85% of them singletons. The starting material was T cells from blood (PBMCs), unsorted or a sorted subset (not recorded which), obtained before or after yellow fever vaccination (not recorded which). Every receptor here comes from a woman younger than 30 who received the yellow fever vaccine.

This rearrangement joins TRBV10-3 to TRBJ2-3; 7 bases fit TRBD1. After removal of 7 bases from V and 0 bases from J, the junction contained 4 bases not matched to a gene. This CDR3 spans 14 amino acids. From germline, CDR1 is ENHRY and CDR2 SYGVKD. The CDR3 loop reads CAIKGAFSTDTQYF. CDR3 coding DNA: TGTGCCATCAAGGGGGCCTTTAGCACAGATACGCAGTATTTT.

The rearrangement links TRBV5-4 to TRBJ2-7; unclear D gene. CDR3 length equals 12 residues. CDR1 is SGHNT and CDR2 is YYREEE in the germline V gene (reference sequence). Trimming took 0 bases from V and 4 from J, leaving 5 bases between them. CDR3 DNA: TGTGCCAGCAGCTTGGTTGGGTACGAGCAGTACTTC. Residues: CASSLVGYEQYF.

The chain's CDR3 is CASSESSRDTNGYTF. The CDR3 coding sequence is TGTGCCAGCAGTGAATCGTCCCGGGACACAAATGGCTACACCTTC. V is TRBV2 and J is TRBJ1-2, with D possibly matching TRBD1 (6 bases). The CDR3 has 15 residues. CDR1 SNHLY and CDR2 FYNNEI come from the germline V gene. The germline V and J ends were trimmed by 2 bases and 6 bases, with 16 bases remaining between them.

The rearrangement uses TRBV29-1 and TRBJ2-7, with a tentative D call TRBD2 (6 bases). Per the germline V gene, CDR1 is SQVTM and CDR2 is ANQGSEA. Trimming took 2 bases from V and 3 from J, leaving 8 bases between them. The CDR3 spans 12 residues. CDR3 amino acids: CSVEYGGYEQYF. In DNA form, the CDR3 reads TGCAGCGTTGAATACGGGGGCTACGAGCAGTACTTC.

The chain combines TRBV20-1 with TRBJ2-7, with D hard to call. Trimming cost V 2 bases and J 4 bases, with 12 bases left between them. This CDR3 has 13 amino acids. Germline V gene lookup returns CDR1 DFQATT and CDR2 SNEGSKA (reference sequence). CDR3 in DNA: TGCAGTGCTAGAAGACCCGGGCTTTACGAGCAGTACTTC. This translates into CSARRPGLYEQYF.

The chain has TRBV18 and TRBJ2-1; D tentatively fits TRBD1 or TRBD2 (7 bases each). The CDR3 has 16 residues. In germline, CDR1 is KGHSH, CDR2 LQKENI. Trimming took off 6 bases at V and 8 bases at J, with 23 bases between the two ends. CDR3 in DNA: TGTGCCAGCTCCCCCCCAGGGGGGGGAAAAGGTGATGAGCAGTTCTTC. As protein: CASSPPGGGKGDEQFF.

The chain couples TRBV6-2 or TRBV6-3 to TRBJ2-2, with a possible D match to TRBD1 (5 bases). The germline V gene has CDR1 MNHEY and CDR2 SVGEGT. The CDR3 is 16 amino acids. V was cut by 0 bases and J by 5 bases, with 13 bases left in between. The DNA for the CDR3 is TGTGCCAGCAGTTACTCGACCGGCCAGGGAACCGGGGAGCTGTTTTTT. As protein: CASSYSTGQGTGELFF.

This chain connects TRBV7-9 to TRBJ2-2, with no clear D. From germline, CDR1 is SEHNR and CDR2 FQNEAQ (reference sequence). This CDR3 region has 12 residues. Trimming took off 7 bases at V and 6 bases at J, with 9 bases between the two ends. The CDR3 region is CASNQGSGELFF. The CDR3 DNA reads as TGTGCCAGCAACCAAGGTTCCGGGGAGCTGTTTTTT.

J is TRBJ1-2 and V is TRBV18; D unclear. Germline assignment: CDR1 KGHSH and CDR2 LQKENI. CDR3 size: 14 residues. V dropped 1 base and J dropped 4 bases, with 10 bases sitting between them. The CDR3 here is CASSPLQKGYGYTF. Written as DNA, the CDR3 is TGTGCCAGCTCACCACTACAGAAGGGCTATGGCTACACCTTC.